These T cell receptor beta chains were read from a single sample in a study of cytomegalovirus exposure and HLA in healthy donors. Method: immunoSEQ multiplex PCR; TCRdb's copy keeps in-frame clones and lacks some. The sample lists over 150,000 clones, over 75% seen once, with 4.5% to 7% in the top ten. Sequenced input: PBMCs. Source of these receptors: a woman aged 40 to 50 in good health and CMV-seropositive. The CDR3 runs from the conserved cysteine through the conserved F or W. Size tells how often a clone was seen (once, few, many) or the class of an expanded clone, and some rows leave it out.

j_call,v_call,clone_size,cdr3_aa
TRBJ2-5,TRBV9,.,CASSEGEVGGLETQYF
TRBJ1-5,TRBV6-5,.,CASSFKTGYSNQPQHF
TRBJ2-1,TRBV7-9,.,CASSLDFTSPDYEQFF
TRBJ2-1,TRBV30,few,CAWSPTVVSGGNEQFF
TRBJ2-5,TRBV7-6,.,CASSLDTGEQETQYF
.,TRBV29-1,.,CSGQGSSYEQYF
TRBJ2-3,TRBV19,.,CASSINTDTQYF
TRBJ1-1,TRBV5-4,.,CASRPTSGTGGTEAFF
TRBJ2-7,TRBV4-1,few,CASSQVERDGGYEQYF
TRBJ2-3,TRBV6-5,.,CASSANFGTDTQYF
TRBJ2-5,TRBV2,.,CASSRTGLETQYF
TRBJ1-2,TRBV28,.,CASSPSRRQVADTF
TRBJ1-2,TRBV5-5,.,CASSLRGGAHGYTF
TRBJ1-2,TRBV10-2,.,CASSDNSDYGYTF
TRBJ1-2,TRBV27,.,CASSSSGGFYGYTF
TRBJ1-1,TRBV6-5,.,CATKRSGITEAFF
TRBJ1-1,TRBV27,.,CAARPRMNTEAFF
TRBJ2-5,TRBV9,.,CASSVGTSGPPFQETQYF
TRBJ2-1,TRBV29-1,.,CSVLLSDEQFF
TRBJ2-1,TRBV7-9,few,CASSRIRGGQGHEQFF
TRBJ2-1,TRBV18,.,CASSPLAASSYNEQFF
TRBJ1-2,TRBV19,.,CASRDRGFGYTF
TRBJ1-2,TRBV29-1,.,CSVAPRSLLRF
TRBJ2-7,TRBV30,few,CAYAPTTGLSYEQYF
TRBJ1-4,TRBV27,.,CASKSTRGDEKLFF
TRBJ2-7,TRBV5-1,once,CASSLLERSNEQYF
TRBJ2-5,TRBV7-6,.,CASSFDTSGRETQYF
TRBJ1-1,TRBV5-1,.,CASSLGQGGMESEAFF
TRBJ2-1,TRBV5-1,.,CASSISGSSYNEQFF
TRBJ1-4,TRBV2,.,CASGTTTATNEKLFF
TRBJ2-7,TRBV28,.,CASSSGTGLGEQYF
TRBJ2-7,TRBV28,few,CASSLVGLAGVNNEQYF
TRBJ1-1,TRBV5-1,.,CASSLVAGLNTEAFF
TRBJ2-1,TRBV7-9,.,CASSLAISNEQFF
TRBJ2-1,TRBV5-4,once,CASSLGRPAGVNNEQFF
TRBJ1-2,TRBV21-1,once,CASSKKADEQGHQAYGYTF
TRBJ1-1,TRBV7-8,once,CASSLVGAGGTEAFF
TRBJ2-1,TRBV5-1,once,CASSLGQRAGGNEQFF
TRBJ2-2,TRBV28,.,CASSFGLPGELFF
TRBJ1-1,TRBV28,few,CASTPGGKTNFFTEAFF
TRBJ2-6,TRBV5-1,.,CASSLEGGANVLTF
TRBJ2-7,TRBV5-6,.,CASRKEGGSYEQYF
TRBJ2-1,TRBV6-5,.,CASSYYTRGWRNEQFF
TRBJ2-7,TRBV7-3,.,CASSLIGTGANEQYF
TRBJ1-2,TRBV4-2,.,CASSQGQDSYGYTF
TRBJ2-3,TRBV15,few,CATSRDQVISTDTQYF
TRBJ1-6,TRBV27,.,CASSSRGLGNSPLHF
TRBJ1-1,TRBV5-1,.,CASSLASGQGVMNTEAFF
TRBJ2-2,TRBV5-1,.,CASRPTTNTGELFF
TRBJ2-5,TRBV10-2,few,CASSDAGRGETQYF
TRBJ2-7,TRBV30,.,CAWRPGASGRYEQYF
TRBJ1-2,TRBV6-5,.,CASSSPGGMDYGYTF
TRBJ2-1,TRBV9,.,CASSPFWGRGGGNEQFF
TRBJ2-3,TRBV5-1,once,CARGNIAGIDTDTQYF
TRBJ1-3,TRBV7-9,.,CASSPGGNTIYF
TRBJ2-7,TRBV11-2,.,CASSLQGALLGEQYF
TRBJ1-5,TRBV30,.,CAWAAPGTPNQPQHF
TRBJ1-1,TRBV7-3,.,CASSLQGIGTEAFF
TRBJ2-3,TRBV7-9,.,CASSLASTSGIDTDTQYF